The 22 T cell receptor beta chains given below trace back to one sample, sequenced in a study of human T cells and chemical hapten exposure. Time point meaning: patch test 2, 6 weeks after DPC sensitization. The sample's treatment: therapeutic diphenylcyclopropenone sensitization with weekly scalp DPC. TCRdb reprocessed the RACE reads via MiXCR and lists one record per CDR3 protein. The profile shows hundreds of thousands of distinct CDR3 sequences, about 6.9% of them singletons. The source material was whole blood, sampled in connection with sensitization to the hapten diphenylcyclopropenone (DPC). The receptor set was obtained from a woman between 18 and 29 years old with alopecia areata. Some clones in this sample may be carry-over from other donors' samples.

This clonotype showed up just a few times. V is TRBV6-6 and J is TRBJ2-3; 9 nucleotides line up with TRBD1. V shed 5 bases and J 3 bases; nucleotides not matched to a gene: 9. Per the germline V gene, CDR1 is MNHNY and CDR2 is SVGAGI (reference sequence). CDR3 length: 16 residues. CDR3 in amino acids: CASSPYDRGWTDTQYF. For the CDR3, the DNA is TGTGCCAGCAGTCCGTACGACAGGGGGTGGACAGATACGCAGTATTTT.

This clonotype was seen a few times. V and J are TRBV14 and TRBJ2-7; TRBD2 might be the D (7 bases). This CDR3 has 15 amino acids. CDR1 is SGHDN, CDR2 FVKESK, per germline. Trimming pared 4 bases from V and 2 bases from J, leaving 15 bases between. CDR3 sequence: CASSPDGGRTYEQYF. CDR3 nucleotide sequence: TGTGCCAGCAGCCCTGACGGGGGGCGCACCTACGAGCAGTACTTC. Based on the CDR3 plus reference TRBV14 and TRBJ2-7, the full variable domain is EAGVTQFPSHSVIEKGQTVTLRCDPISGHDNLYWYRRVMGKEIKFLLHFVKESKQDESGMPNNRFLAERTGGTYSTLKVQPAELEDSGVYFCASSPDGGRTYEQYFGPGTRLTVT.

The table lists this clonotype with a few counts. V gene TRBV29-1 combines with J gene TRBJ1-1, with D unresolved. The V end lost 4 bases, the J end lost 0 bases, and 9 bases lay between the germline ends. CDR3 length: 13 residues. Germline V gene sequence: CDR1 SQVTM, CDR2 ANQGSEA. Here the CDR3 DNA reads TGCAGCGTTGGTGAAACTCTGAACACTGAAGCTTTCTTT. Its translation: CSVGETLNTEAFF. Drawing the rest from reference TRBV29-1 and TRBJ1-1, the complete variable domain is SAVISQKPSRDICQRGTSLTIQCQVDSQVTMMFWYRQQPGQSLTLIATANQGSEATYESGFVIDKFPISRPNLTFSTLTVSNMSPEDSSIYLCSVGETLNTEAFFGQGTRLTVV.

This clonotype occurred many times. The CDR3, as DNA: TGTGCCACCAGTGATACAGGGAGCACTGAAGCTTTCTTT. This codes for CATSDTGSTEAFF. The chain combines TRBV24-1 with TRBJ1-1; possibly TRBD1 for D (6 bases). Trimming left V 3 bases short and J 4 bases short, with 8 bases between. The germline CDR1 and CDR2 sequences are KGHDR and SFDVKD. The CDR3 is 13 residues long.

This chain links TRBV12-3 or TRBV12-4 with TRBJ1-2; D uncertain. V lost 7 bases, J lost 7 bases, and 4 bases lay in between. The CDR3 loop spans 9 amino acids. CDR3 in amino acids: CASIPGYTF. CDR3 DNA: TGTGCCAGCATCCCTGGCTACACCTTC.

This clonotype appeared many times. V and J are TRBV29-1 and TRBJ2-3; D unclear. Between the trimmed V and J ends, which lost 8 bases and 2 bases, there was a span of 5 bases. Looked up from germline, CDR1 is SQVTM and CDR2 is ANQGSEA. The CDR3 is 10 residues long. CDR3 in DNA: TGCAGCACGAACACAGATACGCAGTATTTT. It yields the protein CSTNTDTQYF.

This clonotype was seen many times. V gene TRBV20-1 combines with J gene TRBJ1-4; TRBD1 is a possible D gene (5 bases). The CDR3 covers 15 residues. V was pared by 2 bases and J by 10 bases, with 20 bases between. Looked up from germline, CDR1 is DFQATT and CDR2 is SNEGSKA (reference sequence). CDR3: CSARHRDSGNVKLFF. CDR3 DNA sequence: TGCAGTGCTAGACACCGGGATTCAGGGAACGTAAAACTGTTTTTT.

This clonotype has ten or more counts. The chain joins TRBV20-1 to TRBJ1-2; TRBD1 is a possible D gene (5 bases). With 3 bases removed from V and 8 bases from J, the gap between germline ends came to 10 bases. CDR1 DFQATT and CDR2 SNEGSKA come from the germline V gene (reference sequence). The CDR3 is 11 residues long. The CDR3 DNA reads as TGCAGTGCTAGCAGGGAGTACGGCTACACCTTC. It encodes CSASREYGYTF.

Points on this clonotype: A much larger clone differs by one base, so this may be a read error. This chain connects TRBV7-8 to TRBJ1-5; D may be TRBD1 (5 bases). Germline V CDR1 and CDR2: SGHVS, FQNEAQ. The CDR3 totals 14 residues. CDR3: CSSSRDGGNQPQHF. The CDR3 nucleotides are TGTTCCAGCAGCCGGGACGGTGGCAATCAGCCCCAGCATTTT.

J is TRBJ2-3 and V is TRBV27; D call uncertain. There are 16 residues in the CDR3. V lost 2 bases and J 4 bases, leaving 16 bases between the germline ends. Looked up from germline, CDR1 is MNHEY and CDR2 is SMNVEV (reference sequence). The CDR3 nucleotides are TGTGCCAGCAGTTTAGTCATCCCTAGTCTCTCAGATACGCAGTATTTT. Amino acids: CASSLVIPSLSDTQYF.

This clonotype occurred a few times. DNA for the CDR3: TGTGCCAGCACCGAACTCACAGGGGCGGACATTCAGTACTTC. Protein product: CASTELTGADIQYF. V and J are TRBV5-4 and TRBJ2-4, with 7 nucleotides matching TRBD1. This CDR3 spans 14 amino acids. V shed 6 bases, J shed 8 bases, and the junction held 11 bases outside the gene matches. The germline V gene encodes CDR1 SGHNT and CDR2 YYREEE (reference sequence).

This clonotype was seen a few times. V and J are TRBV6-2 or TRBV6-3 and TRBJ2-2, with 7 positions matching TRBD1. Germline loops: CDR1 MNHEY, CDR2 SVGEGT. The CDR3 runs to 15 residues. V trimming: 6 bases; J trimming: 6 bases; junction bases outside the gene matches: 10. The CDR3 sequence: CASRKGDSLPGELFF. CDR3 coding DNA: TGTGCCAGCAGAAAAGGGGACAGCCTCCCCGGGGAGCTGTTTTTT.

The gene calls are TRBV18 and TRBJ1-3; no reliable D call. V lost 3 bases and J 0 bases, leaving 12 bases between the germline ends. This CDR3 has 16 amino acids. From germline, CDR1 is KGHSH and CDR2 LQKENI. CDR3 protein: CASSPPDTRSGNTIYF. The CDR3 DNA is TGTGCCAGCTCACCCCCTGACACCCGCTCTGGAAACACCATATATTTT.

This clonotype was detected only a few times. This rearrangement joins TRBV15 to TRBJ2-3; no definite D call. V shed 1 base and J shed 0 bases, with 8 bases lying between them. The CDR3 has 15 amino acids. Germline CDR1 and CDR2: LNHNV and YYDKDF (reference sequence). The CDR3 is CATSRGVLSTDTQYF. The CDR3 nucleotides read TGTGCCACCAGCAGAGGCGTCCTGAGCACAGATACGCAGTATTTT.

The chain uses TRBV29-1 and TRBJ1-1; possible D gene TRBD1, 6 bases. V dropped 7 bases and J dropped 5 bases, with 17 bases sitting between them. CDR1 and CDR2 from the germline V gene are SQVTM and ANQGSEA. CDR3 length: 13 residues. The CDR3 here is CSAVDSWETEAFF. CDR3 DNA sequence: TGCAGCGCTGTGGACAGCTGGGAGACTGAAGCTTTCTTT.

The chain recombines TRBV6-5 with TRBJ2-3; 9 bases fit TRBD2. The CDR3 is 22 amino acids. Germline trimming cut 2 bases from V and 2 bases from J; bases unmatched to any gene: 23. Per the germline V gene, CDR1 is MNHEY and CDR2 is SVGAGI. As DNA, the CDR3 is TGTGCCAGCAGTTACCCCCGGGAGGTTGAGCGGGGGGCTACAACCTTCACAGATACGCAGTATTTT. Its protein product is CASSYPREVERGATTFTDTQYF.

This clonotype occurred many times. The chain's CDR3 is CASSYPPYRGDDEKLFF. Written as DNA, the CDR3 is TGTGCCAGCAGTTACCCCCCTTACAGGGGCGACGATGAAAAACTGTTTTTT. This chain links TRBV6-2 or TRBV6-3 with TRBJ1-4, with TRBD1 matching over 7 bases. Looked up from germline, CDR1 is MNHEY and CDR2 is SVGEGT. The CDR3 sequence is 17 residues long. J gave up 6 bases and V 2 bases, and 12 bases lay outside the gene matches.

The sample holds a few counts of this clonotype. This chain uses TRBV7-8 with TRBJ2-5; D is perhaps TRBD1 (6 bases). Germline values: CDR1 SGHVS, CDR2 FQNEAQ. The CDR3 sequence is 16 residues long. The V gene lost 5 bases and the J gene lost 6 bases, with 22 bases spanning the gap. In nucleotides, the CDR3 is TGTGCCAGCAGCCCTGAAGAAGGTAACAGGGCCAAGACCCAGTACTTC. Protein: CASSPEEGNRAKTQYF.

This clonotype came up a few times. The CDR3 DNA is TGTGCAAGTCGCTTACTGCCTTGGGACAGGGTAGGAGATACGCAGTATTTT. It specifies CASRLLPWDRVGDTQYF. The chain combines TRBV12-2 with TRBJ2-3; the table names TRBD1, a call not compared with the DNA. TRBV12-2 is termed a pseudogene. This CDR3 comprises 17 residues.

In the case of this clonotype: A single base separates this from a much larger clone, so it may be a read error. The gene calls are TRBV5-1 and TRBJ2-3; the match to TRBD2 covers 14 bases. V shed 4 bases, J shed 10 bases, and the junction held 8 bases outside the gene matches. CDR3 length: 15 residues. The V gene's germline CDR1 is SGHRS and CDR2 YFSETQ. As DNA, the CDR3 is TGCGCCAGCAGCCCCGGGACTAGCGGGAGTCGCGCGCAGTATTTT. Its translation: CASSPGTSGSRAQYF.

J is TRBJ1-5 and V is TRBV19, with TRBD1 matching 7 bases. From germline, CDR1 is LNHDA and CDR2 SQIVND (reference sequence). V was clipped by 6 bases and J by 3 bases; unmatched bases: 2. This CDR3 comprises 13 residues. The CDR3 region has the DNA TGTGCCAGTAGAAGGGGGCCCAATCAGCCCCAGCATTTT. Translating it yields CASRRGPNQPQHF.

The CDR3 is CASSSALAGLYSSYNEQFF. The CDR3 nucleotides are TGTGCCAGCAGCTCTGCCCTAGCGGGGCTCTATAGCTCCTACAATGAGCAGTTCTTC. This chain joins TRBV7-9 and TRBJ2-1, with 9 nucleotides matching TRBD2. CDR1 and CDR2 (germline): SEHNR, FQNEAQ (reference sequence). There are 19 residues in the CDR3. Losses at the gene ends were 4 bases for V and 0 bases for J; bases not matched to a gene: 13.